Listed below are T cell receptor beta chains from one sample, sequenced in a study of early T cells in non-severe SARS-CoV-2 infection. TCRdb re-called the 5' RACE reads through MiXCR, storing one row per CDR3 protein. There are tens of thousands of distinct CDR3 sequences in the sample; 9.5% occur only once, and about 6% lies in the top ten. The sequencing sample was made of whole blood. Receptors were obtained from an adult who was a healthcare worker with PCR-confirmed SARS-CoV-2 infection or an uninfected control (not recorded which). The CDR3 runs from the conserved cysteine through the conserved F or W. Each record gives: J gene, V gene, clone size, CDR3 protein. Size values are once, few and many counts, or a class for expanded clones, and some rows have none.

>TRBJ2-3|TRBV11-3|many
CASSPLGTDTQYF
>TRBJ2-7|TRBV20-1|many
CSASYESYEQYF
>TRBJ1-3|TRBV20-1|-
CSARTASGNTIYF
>TRBJ1-4|TRBV3-1|once
CASSHSHEKLFF
>TRBJ1-1|TRBV10-3|-
CAIRGQENTEAFF
>TRBJ1-6|TRBV9|many
CASSTGQGDGSPLHF
>TRBJ1-1|TRBV7-6|-
CASSLGNRATEAFF
>TRBJ1-5|TRBV28|few
CASRTPTRTGTNQPQHF
>TRBJ2-5|TRBV7-3|few
CASSLTKGTQETQYF
>TRBJ2-3|TRBV19|many
CASSLGASTDTQYF
>TRBJ2-4|TRBV20-1|-
CSARDRTGAKNIQYF
>TRBJ1-4|TRBV20-1|few
CSARADSAGGGKLFF
>TRBJ2-1|TRBV2|few
CASSQGRVPYNEQFF
>TRBJ2-6|TRBV6-5|many
CASSYVGLFSGANVLTF
>TRBJ2-1|TRBV29-1|many
CSDGDSFFF
>TRBJ2-7|TRBV18|many
CASSLQSLTSSYEQYF
>TRBJ1-1|TRBV4-1|-
CASSQDRLGGDTEAFF
>TRBJ2-3|TRBV24-1|many
CATGRGSTDTQYF
>TRBJ1-2|TRBV29-1|-
CSVDGRDGYTF
>TRBJ2-2|TRBV6-2/TRBV6-3|many
CASTTGGHTGELFF
>TRBJ1-6|TRBV12-3/TRBV12-4|many
CASSSIGGGSPLHF
>TRBJ2-7|TRBV6-6|many
CASARLVSDEQYF
>TRBJ2-7|TRBV19|few
CATSPRGLVEQYF
>TRBJ2-1|TRBV29-1|many
CSVAGHPSFSSYNEQFF
>TRBJ1-4|TRBV4-3|-
CASSQDNVEGEKLFF
>TRBJ1-1|TRBV20-1|few
CSASRLAEAFF
>TRBJ2-7|TRBV6-2/TRBV6-3|-
CASSYSKAGPYEQYF
>TRBJ1-6|TRBV10-3|-
CAISEPSGQGVSNSPLHF
>TRBJ2-3|TRBV6-1|-
CASSVTGLASTDTQYF
>TRBJ1-2|TRBV6-2/TRBV6-3|-
CASSSQTYGYTF
>TRBJ2-2|TRBV5-8|many
CASSSTSGGHRTGELFF
>TRBJ2-7|TRBV25-1|many
CASSRGIYEQYF
>TRBJ1-2|TRBV18|-
CASSPTGLRGYTF
>TRBJ2-7|TRBV12-3/TRBV12-4|-
CASSTNRGSGEQYF
>TRBJ1-1|TRBV3-1|few
CASSQTGPEAFF
>TRBJ2-3|TRBV5-1|few
CASSLVASGGPDTQYF
>TRBJ2-4|TRBV7-8|-
CASSLARGGEQGLTKNIQYF
>TRBJ2-3|TRBV3-1|many
CASSQTLPDTQYF
>TRBJ2-5|TRBV5-1|-
CASSLQGSGQETQYF
>TRBJ2-2|TRBV5-1|once
CASSFGNTNTGELFF
>TRBJ2-1|TRBV29-1|many
CSVANHGDNEQFF
>TRBJ1-1|TRBV6-2/TRBV6-3|many
CASSPLTGGTEAFF
>TRBJ1-2|TRBV16|-
CASSQSGQGPNYGYTF
>TRBJ2-3|TRBV30|-
CAWNPATSIYTDTQYF
>TRBJ2-3|TRBV11-2|many
CASSWDSGTGRNTQYF
>TRBJ1-3|TRBV7-7|few
CASSPRRASENTIYF
>TRBJ2-2|TRBV15|few
CATSRDFGLHTGELFF
>TRBJ2-7|TRBV2|few
CASSVDWGQGSGDYEQYF